The 8 T cell receptor beta chains given below trace back to one sample, sequenced in a study of Ad26.COV2.S vaccination and SARS-CoV-2 variants. As to treatment: around 19 received Ad26.COV2.S at low or high dose, single or two shots; roughly five received placebo; per-sample allocation not given. The investigators took samples on day 63 after the first vaccine or placebo injection. Generated by immunoSEQ multiplex PCR, the TCRdb table keeps only in-frame clones and is missing some. The sample comprises 250,000 or so clones, roughly 87% of which are singletons, and just under 3% rests with the top ten. The sequenced sample was peripheral blood, obtained in a trial of Ad26.COV2.S vaccine versus placebo. The receptors were sampled from a person aged 18-60 years who received the Ad26.COV2.S COVID-19 vaccine or a placebo.

The rearrangement links TRBV19 to TRBJ1-4; a possible D gene is TRBD1 (5 bases). From germline, CDR1 is LNHDA and CDR2 SQIVND (reference sequence). CDR3 size: 14 residues. V gave up 7 bases and J gave up 4 bases, with 13 bases separating them. Here the CDR3 DNA reads TGTGCCAGTACCATAGGGGCGGGTAATGAAAAACTGTTTTTT. Amino acid sequence: CASTIGAGNEKLFF.

CDR3 DNA: TGTGCCACCAGTGGGGGAAGGACAGGGGGCAATGAGCAGTTCTTC. Protein product: CATSGGRTGGNEQFF. V usage is TRBV24-1 and J usage is TRBJ2-1, with TRBD1 matching over 10 bases. Trimming cost V 5 bases and J 6 bases; bases outside gene matches: 6. Germline assignment: CDR1 KGHDR and CDR2 SFDVKD. This CDR3 has 15 amino acids.

This clone was found a few times. The chain carries TRBV20-1 and TRBJ1-5; possibly TRBD1 for D (5 bases). This CDR3 spans 15 amino acids. Looked up from germline, CDR1 is DFQATT and CDR2 is SNEGSKA (reference sequence). Deletions cut 3 bases from V and 4 bases from J, with 16 bases between. The CDR3 is CSASIQGWYNQPQHF. The CDR3 DNA reads TGCAGTGCTAGTATCCAGGGTTGGTATAATCAGCCCCAGCATTTT.

As regards this clone: The junction does not match germline at one end; this may be a read error. This chain joins TRBV27 and TRBJ1-1, with D possibly matching TRBD1 (6 bases). Germline loops: CDR1 MNHEY, CDR2 SMNVEV (reference sequence). This CDR3 contains 15 residues. CDR3 sequence: CANSLQQGMNTEAFF. CDR3 sequence (DNA): TGTGCCAACAGTTTACAACAGGGCATGAACACTGAAGCTTTCTTT.

The chain has TRBV24-1 and TRBJ2-2; TRBD2 is a possible D gene (6 bases). With 2 bases removed from V and 8 bases from J, the gap between germline ends came to 8 bases. Germline V gene sequence: CDR1 KGHDR, CDR2 SFDVKD. The CDR3 sequence is 13 residues long. In DNA, the CDR3 is TGTGCCACCAGTGATTCTAGCGTGGGGGAGCTGTTTTTT. Amino acids: CATSDSSVGELFF.

The chain has TRBV7-9 and TRBJ1-6; D gene uncertain. Germline loops: CDR1 SEHNR, CDR2 FQNEAQ (reference sequence). The CDR3 spans 14 residues. V was cut by 3 bases and J by 10 bases, with 13 bases left in between. CDR3 in DNA: TGTGCCAGCAGCTTCGGGAAGTACGGATCACCCCTCCACTTT. This sequence encodes CASSFGKYGSPLHF.

The chain employs TRBV28 and TRBJ2-1; 8 bases are shared with TRBD2. With V trimmed by 8 bases and J by 9 bases, 9 bases remained unmatched. Germline V CDR1 and CDR2: MDHEN, SYDVKM. The CDR3 extends over 13 amino acids. The CDR3 loop reads CASPSSGGGEQFF. In nucleotides, the CDR3 is TGTGCCAGCCCTTCAAGCGGGGGAGGTGAGCAGTTCTTC.

The chain has TRBV27 and TRBJ1-2, with TRBD1 matching over 10 bases. Trimming cost V 5 bases and J 8 bases; bases outside gene matches: 8. Germline CDR1 MNHEY, CDR2 SMNVEV (reference sequence). The CDR3 has 14 residues. The CDR3 DNA sequence: TGTGCCAGCAGTCCACGACAGGGGGCTAGAGGCTACACCTTC. Amino acid sequence: CASSPRQGARGYTF.